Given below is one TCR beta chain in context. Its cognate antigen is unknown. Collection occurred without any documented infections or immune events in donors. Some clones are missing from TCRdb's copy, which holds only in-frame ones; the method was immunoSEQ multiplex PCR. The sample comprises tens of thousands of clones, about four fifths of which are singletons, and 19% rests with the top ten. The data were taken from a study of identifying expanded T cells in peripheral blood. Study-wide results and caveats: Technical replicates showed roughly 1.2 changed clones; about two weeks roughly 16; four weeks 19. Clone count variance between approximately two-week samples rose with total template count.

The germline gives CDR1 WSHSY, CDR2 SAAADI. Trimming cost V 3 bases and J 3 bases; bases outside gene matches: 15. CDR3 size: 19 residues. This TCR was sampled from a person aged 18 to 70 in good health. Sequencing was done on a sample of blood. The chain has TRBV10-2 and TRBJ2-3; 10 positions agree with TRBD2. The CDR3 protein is CASSDRTGLASGSTDTQYF. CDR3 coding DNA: TGCGCCAGCAGTGACCGCACGGGACTAGCGTCAGGGAGTACAGATACGCAGTATTTT.